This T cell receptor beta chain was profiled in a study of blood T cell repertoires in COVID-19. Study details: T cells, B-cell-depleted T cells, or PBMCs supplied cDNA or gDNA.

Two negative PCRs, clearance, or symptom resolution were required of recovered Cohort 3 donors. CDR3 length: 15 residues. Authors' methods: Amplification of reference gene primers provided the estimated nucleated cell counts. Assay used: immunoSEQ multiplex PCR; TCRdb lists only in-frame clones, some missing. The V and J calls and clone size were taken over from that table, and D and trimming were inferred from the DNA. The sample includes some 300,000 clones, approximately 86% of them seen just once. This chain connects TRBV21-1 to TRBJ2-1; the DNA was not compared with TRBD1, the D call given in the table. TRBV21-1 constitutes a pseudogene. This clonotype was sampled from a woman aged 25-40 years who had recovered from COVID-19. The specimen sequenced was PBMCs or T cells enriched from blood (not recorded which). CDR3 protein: CATPTRGSSYNEQFF. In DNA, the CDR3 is TGTGCCACCCCGACCAGGGGGAGCTCCTACAATGAGCAGTTCTTC.